This T cell receptor (beta chain) stems from a study of T cell responses to AZD1222 COVID-19 vaccine. Study background: Pooled together were second doses at about 4 or about 12 weeks.

Study results and limitations: Of spike-specific TCRs, nearly half reportedly target regions left unmutated in variants. Repertoires in all cases were sampled only once the peak T cell response had passed. Only a handful of AZD1222 recipients were seropositive at baseline.

A remark on this clone: Its target is not known.

The germline V gene has CDR1 ENHRY and CDR2 SYGVKD. The CDR3 sequence is 16 residues long. The trim removed 4 bases at V and 1 base at J, leaving 10 bases unmatched. The table came from immunoSEQ multiplex PCR; TCRdb's copy has only in-frame clones and leaves some out. The table has 100,000 to 150,000 clones, around 89% seen once. This TCR derives from an adult in good health. Specimen: peripheral blood, collected on day 0 of AZD1222 vaccination. The chain carries TRBV10-3 and TRBJ2-7; 7 bases are a match to TRBD1. The CDR3 DNA reads TGTGCCATCAGTGGGACCACAGGGGTAGGATCCTACGAGCAGTACTTC. Amino acids: CAISGTTGVGSYEQYF.